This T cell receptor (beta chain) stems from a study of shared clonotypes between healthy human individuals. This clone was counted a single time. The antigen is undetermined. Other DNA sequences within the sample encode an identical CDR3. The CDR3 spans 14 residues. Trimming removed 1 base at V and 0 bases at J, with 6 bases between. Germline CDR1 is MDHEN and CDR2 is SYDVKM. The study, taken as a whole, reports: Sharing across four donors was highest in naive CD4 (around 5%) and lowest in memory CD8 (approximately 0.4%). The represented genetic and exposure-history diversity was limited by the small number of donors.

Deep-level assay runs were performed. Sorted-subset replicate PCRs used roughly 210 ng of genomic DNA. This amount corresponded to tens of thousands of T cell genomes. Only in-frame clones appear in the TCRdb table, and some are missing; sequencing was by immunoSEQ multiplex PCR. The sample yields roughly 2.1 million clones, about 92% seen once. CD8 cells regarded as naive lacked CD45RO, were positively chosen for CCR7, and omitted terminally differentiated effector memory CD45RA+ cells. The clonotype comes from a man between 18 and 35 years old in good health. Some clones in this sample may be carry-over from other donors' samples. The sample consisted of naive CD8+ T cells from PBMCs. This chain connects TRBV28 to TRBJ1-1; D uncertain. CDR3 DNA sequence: TGTGCCAGCAGTTTATTAGCCATGAACACTGAAGCTTTCTTT. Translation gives CASSLLAMNTEAFF.